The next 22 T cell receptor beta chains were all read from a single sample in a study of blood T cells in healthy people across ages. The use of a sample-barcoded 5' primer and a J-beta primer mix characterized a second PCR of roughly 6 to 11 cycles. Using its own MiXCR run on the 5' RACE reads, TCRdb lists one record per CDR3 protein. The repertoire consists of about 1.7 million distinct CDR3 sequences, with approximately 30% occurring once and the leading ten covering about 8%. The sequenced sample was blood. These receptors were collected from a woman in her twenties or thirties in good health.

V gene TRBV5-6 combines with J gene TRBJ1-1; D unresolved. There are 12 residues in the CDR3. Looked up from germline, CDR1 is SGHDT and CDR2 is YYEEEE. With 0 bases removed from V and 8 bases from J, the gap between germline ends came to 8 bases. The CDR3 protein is CASSLAQDEAFF. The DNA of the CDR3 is TGTGCCAGCAGCTTGGCTCAGGACGAAGCTTTCTTT.

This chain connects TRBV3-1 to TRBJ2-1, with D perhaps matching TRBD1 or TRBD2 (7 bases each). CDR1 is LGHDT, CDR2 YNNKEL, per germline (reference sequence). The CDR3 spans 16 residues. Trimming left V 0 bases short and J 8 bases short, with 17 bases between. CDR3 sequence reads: CASSQEDAGGDDEQFF. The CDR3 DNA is TGTGCCAGCAGCCAAGAGGATGCAGGGGGGGACGATGAGCAGTTCTTC.

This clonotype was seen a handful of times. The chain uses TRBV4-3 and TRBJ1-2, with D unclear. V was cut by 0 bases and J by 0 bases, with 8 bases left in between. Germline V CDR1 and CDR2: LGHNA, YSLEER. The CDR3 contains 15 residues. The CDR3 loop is CASSQDTTSNYGYTF. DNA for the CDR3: TGCGCCAGCAGCCAAGATACGACGTCTAACTATGGCTACACCTTC.

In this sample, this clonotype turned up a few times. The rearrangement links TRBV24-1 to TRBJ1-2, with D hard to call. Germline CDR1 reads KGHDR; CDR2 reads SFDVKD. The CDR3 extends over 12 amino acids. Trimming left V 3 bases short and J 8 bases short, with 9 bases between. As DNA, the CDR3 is TGTGCCACCAGTGATCCCCTCGGAGGCTACACCTTC. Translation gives CATSDPLGGYTF.

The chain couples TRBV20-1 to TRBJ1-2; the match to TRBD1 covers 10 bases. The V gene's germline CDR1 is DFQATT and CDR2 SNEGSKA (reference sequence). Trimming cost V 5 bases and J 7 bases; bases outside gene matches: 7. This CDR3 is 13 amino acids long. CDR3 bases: TGCAGTGCTGAGGGACAGGGGAAGTCTGGCTACACCTTC. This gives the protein CSAEGQGKSGYTF.

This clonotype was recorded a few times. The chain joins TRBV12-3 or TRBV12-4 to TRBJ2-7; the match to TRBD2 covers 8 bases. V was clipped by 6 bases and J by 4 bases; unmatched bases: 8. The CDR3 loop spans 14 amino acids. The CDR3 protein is CASRRSGTGYEQYF. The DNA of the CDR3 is TGTGCCAGCAGGCGTAGCGGGACGGGGTACGAGCAGTACTTC.

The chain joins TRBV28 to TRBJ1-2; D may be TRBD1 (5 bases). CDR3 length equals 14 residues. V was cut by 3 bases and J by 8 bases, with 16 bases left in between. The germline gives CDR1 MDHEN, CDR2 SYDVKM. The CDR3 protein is CASSLVAGMFGYTF. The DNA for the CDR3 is TGTGCCAGCAGTTTGGTTGCAGGGATGTTCGGCTACACCTTC.

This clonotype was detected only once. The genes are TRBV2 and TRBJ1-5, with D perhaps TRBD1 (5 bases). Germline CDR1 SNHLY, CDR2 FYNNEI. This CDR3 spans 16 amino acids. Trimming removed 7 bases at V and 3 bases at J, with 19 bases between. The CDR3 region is CASTRRVGVNNQPQHF. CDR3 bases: TGTGCCAGCACCCGAAGGGTAGGGGTAAACAATCAGCCCCAGCATTTT.

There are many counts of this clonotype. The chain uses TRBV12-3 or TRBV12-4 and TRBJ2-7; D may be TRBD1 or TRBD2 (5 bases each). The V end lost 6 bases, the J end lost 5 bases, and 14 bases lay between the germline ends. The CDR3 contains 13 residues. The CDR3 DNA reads TGTGCCAGCAGGCCGGGGCGGCTCAACGAGCAGTACTTC. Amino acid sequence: CASRPGRLNEQYF.

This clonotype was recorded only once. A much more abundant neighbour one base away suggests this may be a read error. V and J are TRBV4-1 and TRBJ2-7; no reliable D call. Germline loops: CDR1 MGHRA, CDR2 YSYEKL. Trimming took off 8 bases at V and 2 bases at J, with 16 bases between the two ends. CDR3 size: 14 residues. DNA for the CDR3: TGCGCCAGCGGCCCATCGATAAACACCTACGAGCAGTACTTC. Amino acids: CASGPSINTYEQYF.

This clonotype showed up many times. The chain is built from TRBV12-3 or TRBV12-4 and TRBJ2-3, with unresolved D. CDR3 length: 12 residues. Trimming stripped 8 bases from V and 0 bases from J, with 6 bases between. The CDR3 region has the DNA TGTGCCAGCCACGATAGCACAGATACGCAGTATTTT. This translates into CASHDSTDTQYF.

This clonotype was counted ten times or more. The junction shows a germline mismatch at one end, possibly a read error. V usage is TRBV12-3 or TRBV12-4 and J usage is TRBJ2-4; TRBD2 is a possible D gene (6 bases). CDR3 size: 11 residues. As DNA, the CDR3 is TGTGTCAGCAGGGACGGGGGCATTCAGTACTTC. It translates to CVSRDGGIQYF.

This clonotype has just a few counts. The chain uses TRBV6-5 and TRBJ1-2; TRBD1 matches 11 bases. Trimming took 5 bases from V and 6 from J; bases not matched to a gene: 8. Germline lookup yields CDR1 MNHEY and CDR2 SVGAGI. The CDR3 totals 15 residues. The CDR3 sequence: CASSTFGTGGNGYTF. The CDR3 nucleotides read TGTGCCAGCAGTACCTTCGGGACAGGGGGGAATGGCTACACCTTC.

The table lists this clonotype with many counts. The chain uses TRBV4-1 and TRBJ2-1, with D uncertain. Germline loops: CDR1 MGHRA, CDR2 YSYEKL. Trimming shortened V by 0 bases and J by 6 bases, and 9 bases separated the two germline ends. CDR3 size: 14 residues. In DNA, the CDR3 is TGCGCCAGCAGCCAAGATACTGGAATCAATGAGCAGTTCTTC. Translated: CASSQDTGINEQFF.

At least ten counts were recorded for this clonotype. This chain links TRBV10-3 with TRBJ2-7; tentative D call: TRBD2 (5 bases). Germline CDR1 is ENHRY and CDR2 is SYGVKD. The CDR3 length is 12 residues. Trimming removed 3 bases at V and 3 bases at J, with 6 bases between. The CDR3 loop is CAISDGGYEQYF. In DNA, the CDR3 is TGTGCCATCAGTGACGGAGGCTACGAGCAGTACTTC.

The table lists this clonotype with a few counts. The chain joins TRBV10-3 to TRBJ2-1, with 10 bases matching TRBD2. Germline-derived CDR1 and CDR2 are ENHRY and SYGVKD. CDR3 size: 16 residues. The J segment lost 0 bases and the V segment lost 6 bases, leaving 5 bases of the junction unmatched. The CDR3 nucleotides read TGTGCCATCAGAAGTAGCGGGGGGAGCTCCTACAATGAGCAGTTCTTC. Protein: CAIRSSGGSSYNEQFF.

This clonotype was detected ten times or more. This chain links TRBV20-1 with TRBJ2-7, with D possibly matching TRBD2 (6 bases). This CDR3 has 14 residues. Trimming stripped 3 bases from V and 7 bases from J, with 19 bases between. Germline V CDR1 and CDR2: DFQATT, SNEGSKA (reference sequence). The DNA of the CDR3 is TGCAGTGCTAGTTCTGCTAGCGTGACTAGGGAGCAGTACTTC. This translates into CSASSASVTREQYF.

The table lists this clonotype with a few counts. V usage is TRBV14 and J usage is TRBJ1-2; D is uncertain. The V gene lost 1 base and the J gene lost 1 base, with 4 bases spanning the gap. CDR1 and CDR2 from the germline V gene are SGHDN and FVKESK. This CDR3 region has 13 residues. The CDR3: CASSQVGNYGYTF. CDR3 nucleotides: TGTGCCAGCAGCCAAGTCGGTAACTATGGCTACACCTTC.

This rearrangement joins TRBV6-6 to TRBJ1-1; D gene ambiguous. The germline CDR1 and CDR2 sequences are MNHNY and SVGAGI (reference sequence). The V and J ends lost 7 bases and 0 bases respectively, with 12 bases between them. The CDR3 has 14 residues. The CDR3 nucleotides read TGTGCCAGCACCGGGAGAGGTATGAACACTGAAGCTTTCTTT. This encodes CASTGRGMNTEAFF.

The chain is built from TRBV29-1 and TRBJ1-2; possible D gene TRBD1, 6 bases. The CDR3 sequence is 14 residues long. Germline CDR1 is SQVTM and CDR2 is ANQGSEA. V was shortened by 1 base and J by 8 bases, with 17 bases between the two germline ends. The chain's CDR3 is CSVEGVGATKGYTF. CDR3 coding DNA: TGCAGCGTTGAAGGGGTGGGGGCGACAAAAGGCTACACCTTC.

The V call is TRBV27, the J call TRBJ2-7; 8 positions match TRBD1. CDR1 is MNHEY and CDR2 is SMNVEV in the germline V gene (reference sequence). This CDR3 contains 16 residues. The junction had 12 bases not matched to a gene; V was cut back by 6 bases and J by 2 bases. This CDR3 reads CASRQAYRDRTYEQYF. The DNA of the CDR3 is TGTGCCAGCAGACAGGCTTACCGGGACAGGACCTACGAGCAGTACTTC.

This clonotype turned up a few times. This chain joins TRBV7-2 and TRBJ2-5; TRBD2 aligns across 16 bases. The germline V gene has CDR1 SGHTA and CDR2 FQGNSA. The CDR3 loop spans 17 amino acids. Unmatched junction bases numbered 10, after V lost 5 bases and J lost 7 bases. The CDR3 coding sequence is TGTGCCAGCAGCATGGCCGGGACTAGCGGGAGGGGTAGGACCCAGTACTTC. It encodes CASSMAGTSGRGRTQYF.